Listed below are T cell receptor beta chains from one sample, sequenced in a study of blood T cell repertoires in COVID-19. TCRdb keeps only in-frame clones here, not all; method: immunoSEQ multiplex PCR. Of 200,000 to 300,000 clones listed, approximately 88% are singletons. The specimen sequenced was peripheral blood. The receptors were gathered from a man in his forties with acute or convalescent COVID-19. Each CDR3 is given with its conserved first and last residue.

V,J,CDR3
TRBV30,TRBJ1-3,CAWWAKNGNTIYF
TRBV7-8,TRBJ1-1,CASSYDRNTEAFF
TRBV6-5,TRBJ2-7,CASTEAGQGIYEQYF
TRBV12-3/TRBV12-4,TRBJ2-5,CASSFRRGETQYF
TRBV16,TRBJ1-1,CASDARGNTEAFF
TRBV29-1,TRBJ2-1,CSVSDYNEQFF
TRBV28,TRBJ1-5,CASSPTGGRNQPQHF
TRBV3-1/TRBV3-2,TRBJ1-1,CASSQVRTEAFF
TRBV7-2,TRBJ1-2,CASSSAGAAYGYTF
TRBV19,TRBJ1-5,CATQGGSSGQPQHF
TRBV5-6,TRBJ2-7,CASSLLPGTDSGGYEQYF
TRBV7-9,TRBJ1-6,CASSLGTGGLVSPLHF
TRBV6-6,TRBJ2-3,CASSSPDSLTDTQYF
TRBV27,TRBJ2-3,CASSHPTGADTQYF
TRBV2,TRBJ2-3,CASSLLAGDTDTQYF
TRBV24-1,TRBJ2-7,CATSDLAADSSYEQYF
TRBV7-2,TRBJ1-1,CASRSDIPNTEAFF
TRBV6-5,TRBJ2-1,CASKQGGSSYNEQFF